The 22 T cell receptor beta chains in this list originate from one sample, sequenced in a study of CXCR3-negative and CXCR3-positive naive CD8 T cells. The study, taken as a whole, reports: Relative to CXCR3-negative naive cells, CXCR3-positive naive cells had more hydrophobic TRB CDR3s.

UMI-labeled 5' RACE TRB cDNA libraries were prepared from the cells. TCRdb reprocessed the 5' RACE reads and keeps a single row for each CDR3 protein, giving no DNA. The sample totals 90,000 to 150,000 distinct CDR3 sequences. Antigen specificity for these receptors is unknown. Sequencing used naive CXCR3+ CD8+ T cells from blood. The subset here: CD45RO-CCR7+CD27+CD95- naive CD8+ T cells expressing CXCR3 (TNR3+). The receptors shown here come from a human donor in good health. Some clones in this sample may be carry-over from other donors' samples.

The chain employs TRBV27 and TRBJ2-7; absent DNA, TCRdb's TRBD2 call cannot be checked. The germline V gene encodes CDR1 MNHEY and CDR2 SMNVEV (reference sequence). This CDR3 is built from 15 residues. CDR3 amino acids: CASSGLGLAGYEQYF.

The J gene is TRBJ2-2, the V gene TRBV29-1. This CDR3 is 14 amino acids long. Germline loops: CDR1 SQVTM, CDR2 ANQGSEA. CDR3 loop: CSVAGFQNTGELFF.

The chain carries TRBV11-2 and TRBJ2-5; TCRdb proposes TRBD1, but this gene call is untestable without DNA. This CDR3 spans 14 amino acids. The germline V gene encodes CDR1 SGHAT and CDR2 FQNNGV. The CDR3 sequence is CASSVGAVQETQYF.

This chain connects TRBV28 to TRBJ1-1. CDR1 MDHEN and CDR2 SYDVKM come from the germline V gene. CDR3 length: 15 amino acids. CDR3 in amino acids: CASSLVPNQNTEAFF.

The J gene is TRBJ1-1, the V gene TRBV10-3; TCRdb proposes TRBD1, but this gene call is untestable without DNA. Germline assignment: CDR1 ENHRY and CDR2 SYGVKD. CDR3 size: 13 residues. CDR3 amino acids: CAIRGERGTEAFF.

V gene TRBV20-1 combines with J gene TRBJ1-2; TCRdb calls TRBD1, which cannot be checked without DNA. The CDR3 contains 13 residues. Per the germline V gene, CDR1 is DFQATT and CDR2 is SNEGSKA (reference sequence). The CDR3 protein is CSAGTGEESSYTF.

V and J are TRBV27 and TRBJ2-6; TCRdb proposes TRBD1, but this gene call is untestable without DNA. CDR1 and CDR2 (germline): MNHEY, SMNVEV (reference sequence). The CDR3 is made up of 16 amino acids. The CDR3 region is CASSLHPGAGANVLTF.

The chain carries TRBV3-1 and TRBJ2-5; absent DNA, TCRdb's TRBD1 call cannot be checked. From germline, CDR1 is LGHDT and CDR2 YNNKEL (reference sequence). This CDR3 comprises 17 residues. CDR3 amino acids: CASSQRGESSSQETQYF.

This chain uses TRBV29-1 with TRBJ2-7; the TRBD1 assignment by TCRdb is unverifiable without DNA. The CDR3 loop spans 11 amino acids. Germline V gene sequence: CDR1 SQVTM, CDR2 ANQGSEA. This CDR3 reads CSAGTGYGQYF.

This CDR3 reads CASSVGPGGRLFGHNEQFF. J is TRBJ2-1 and V is TRBV9; with no DNA, the TCRdb D assignment of TRBD1 cannot be verified. Germline V CDR1 and CDR2: SGDLS, YYNGEE. The CDR3 extends over 19 amino acids.

The J gene is TRBJ1-6, the V gene TRBV27. Germline-derived CDR1 and CDR2 are MNHEY and SMNVEV (reference sequence). CDR3 length: 13 residues. CDR3 in amino acids: CASSTTGYSPLHF.

The V call is TRBV12-3 or TRBV12-4, the J call TRBJ2-7. The CDR3 consists of 14 residues. The chain's CDR3 is CASSLSGRALEQYF.

The chain carries TRBV28 and TRBJ2-7; TCRdb's D call, TRBD1, is unchecked because there is no DNA. Germline CDR1 is MDHEN and CDR2 is SYDVKM. The CDR3 has 15 amino acids. CDR3: CAANPNRGLSYEQYF. Full variable domain (rest looked up from reference TRBV28 and TRBJ2-7): DVKVTQSSRYLVKRTGEKVFLECVQDMDHENMFWYRQDPGLGLRLIYFSYDVKMKEKGDIPEGYSVSREKKERFSLILESASTNQTSMYLCAANPNRGLSYEQYFGPGTRLTVT.

J is TRBJ1-1 and V is TRBV28. CDR1 and CDR2 from the germline V gene are MDHEN and SYDVKM. The CDR3 is 14 residues long. The CDR3 is CASNSIRGHPEAFF.

This chain joins TRBV7-8 and TRBJ2-1; TCRdb calls TRBD2, which cannot be checked without DNA. Germline CDR1 is SGHVS and CDR2 is FQNEAQ. The CDR3 contains 14 residues. CDR3 residues: CASSFTGVYNEQFF.

Here the CDR3 reads CASSSRGDYEQYF. This chain links TRBV13 with TRBJ2-7. The CDR3 is 13 amino acids. The germline V gene has CDR1 PRHDT and CDR2 FYEKMQ (reference sequence).

The chain employs TRBV20-1 and TRBJ2-1; TCRdb reports TRBD2, a call that lacks DNA to check it against. The CDR3 sequence is 17 residues long. Germline V gene data show CDR1 as DFQATT and CDR2 as SNEGSKA (reference sequence). The CDR3 loop is CSALSGGAPASYNEQFF.

V gene TRBV28 combines with J gene TRBJ1-4; no DNA is available, so the TRBD1 call from TCRdb remains unchecked. Germline V CDR1 and CDR2: MDHEN, SYDVKM. The CDR3 spans 14 residues. CDR3 in amino acids: CASRIVQGSEKLFF.

V gene TRBV5-1 combines with J gene TRBJ2-7; TCRdb's assignment of TRBD1 cannot be checked, as there is no DNA. The CDR3 contains 17 residues. In germline, CDR1 is SGHRS, CDR2 YFSETQ. This chain's CDR3 is CASSLATGYNKGDEQYF.

J is TRBJ2-7 and V is TRBV6-6; no DNA is available, so the TRBD1 call from TCRdb remains unchecked. This CDR3 region has 14 residues. Germline loops: CDR1 MNHNY, CDR2 SVGAGI (reference sequence). This chain's CDR3 is CASSSGQGLGEQYF.

The chain carries TRBV7-8 and TRBJ2-5; TCRdb gives TRBD2 as the D gene, but with no DNA this cannot be confirmed. This CDR3 contains 15 residues. Germline CDR1 is SGHVS and CDR2 is FQNEAQ. CDR3 sequence: CASSFTSGVGETQYF.

The chain recombines TRBV7-9 with TRBJ1-2; TCRdb's D gene call, TRBD1, goes unchecked for lack of DNA. This CDR3 comprises 16 residues. In germline, CDR1 is SEHNR, CDR2 FQNEAQ (reference sequence). This CDR3 reads CASSFLEGQLINGYTF.